These T cell receptor beta chains were read from a single sample in a study of response to subunit inactivated influenza vaccine. TCRdb reanalysed the RT-PCR reads using MiXCR and keeps one entry per CDR3 protein. The profile shows 590,000 or so distinct CDR3 sequences, 11% to 15% of them singletons. Sample: PBMCs from blood, taken approximately 15 days before vaccination. These receptors were obtained from a middle-aged man who received an inactivated influenza vaccine. The CDR3 runs from the conserved cysteine through the conserved F or W. D genes are given only for firm matches. A row's size may be missing; if present it is once, few, many or a size class.

- TRBJ1-5 TRBV20-1 15 many CSAFAYRDLGLPQHF TGCAGTGCTTTCGCCTACAGGGACCTTGGATTGCCCCAGCATTTT
- TRBJ2-2 TRBV15 14 - CATRRRGDTGELFF TGTGCCACCAGACGTAGGGGGGACACCGGGGAGCTGTTTTTT
- TRBJ2-7 TRBV4-3 15 - CASSQEGASAYEQYF TGCGCCAGCAGCCAAGAAGGGGCTAGCGCTTACGAGCAGTACTTC
- TRBJ2-5 TRBV15 12 few CATSVTPAAQYF TGTGCCACCAGTGTCACCCCGGCGGCCCAGTACTTC
- TRBJ2-3 TRBV20-1 18 - CSASFTGVRAFFTDTQYF TGCAGTGCAAGTTTTACAGGAGTAAGGGCCTTTTTCACAGATACGCAGTATTTT
- TRBJ2-7 TRBV4-2 14 few CASSQVGDLVEQYF TGTGCCAGCAGCCAAGTTGGGGACCTGGTCGAGCAGTACTTC
TRBD2 TRBJ2-3 TRBV12-3/TRBV12-4 16 few CASSWRRGGPTDTQYF TGTGCCAGCAGTTGGCGGCGGGGGGGCCCCACAGATACGCAGTATTTT
- TRBJ2-7 TRBV28 13 few CASLDRANYEQYF TGTGCCAGTTTAGACAGAGCCAACTACGAGCAGTACTTC
- TRBJ2-1 TRBV20-1 12 few CSAPSSGLKQFF TGCAGTGCTCCCTCCTCAGGGTTAAAGCAGTTCTTC
- TRBJ1-1 TRBV12-3/TRBV12-4 14 few CASSPGRSGTEAFF TGTGCCAGCAGTCCAGGGCGGTCGGGCACTGAAGCTTTCTTT
TRBD1 TRBJ2-7 TRBV29-1 15 - CSVAGGQGGSYEQYF TGCAGCGTTGCCGGCGGACAGGGGGGATCCTACGAGCAGTACTTC
TRBD1 TRBJ2-2 TRBV12-3/TRBV12-4 15 few CASSFSGGGAGELFF TGTGCCAGCAGTTTCTCAGGGGGCGGAGCCGGGGAGCTGTTTTTT
TRBD2 TRBJ2-3 TRBV7-8 14 few CATRLWTSGHQLSF TGTGCCACCCGCCTGTGGACTAGCGGGCACCAACTTTCGTTT
- TRBJ2-1 TRBV5-1 16 many CASSLASSGSYNEQFF TGCGCCAGCAGCTTGGCCAGTAGCGGCTCCTACAATGAGCAGTTCTTC
TRBD1 TRBJ1-4 TRBV7-9 12 - CASTPVPGQLFF TGTGCCAGCACCCCTGTTCCGGGACAGCTGTTTTTT
- TRBJ2-5 TRBV3-1 17 few CASSQDSRDSYQETQYF TGTGCCAGCAGCCAAGATAGCCGGGACTCGTACCAAGAGACCCAGTACTTC
- TRBJ2-1 TRBV19 14 - CASSFFYAYNEQFF TGTGCCAGTAGCTTTTTCTATGCCTACAATGAGCAGTTCTTC
TRBD1 TRBJ1-6 TRBV7-8 16 few CASRSQGAIHNSPLHF TGTGCCAGCAGGTCACAGGGGGCGATCCATAATTCACCCCTCCACTTT
- TRBJ2-7 TRBV29-1 13 few CSVAGQASYEQYF TGCAGCGTTGCGGGCCAGGCCTCCTACGAGCAGTACTTC
TRBD2 TRBJ2-7 TRBV9 14 - CASSSVGTSAEQYF TGTGCCAGCAGCAGCGTAGGGACTAGTGCCGAGCAGTACTTC
TRBD1 TRBJ2-7 TRBV10-3 14 - CAIGRDRGHSEQYF TGTGCCATCGGCCGGGACAGGGGGCATAGTGAGCAGTACTTC
- TRBJ1-5 TRBV7-2 15 - CASSLVGFINQPQHF TGTGCCAGCAGCTTAGTAGGGTTTATCAATCAGCCCCAGCATTTT